Following are 18 T cell receptor beta chains from one sample sequenced in a study of cytotoxic CD8 clonotypes in ibrutinib-treated CLL. Using immunoSEQ multiplex PCR, the repertoire was profiled, and TCRdb retains in-frame clones only, with some absent. The sample includes more than 85,000 clones, 70% to 80% of them seen just once. Source: PBMCs, taken after 24 months of ibrutinib treatment. All receptors derive from a human donor with chronic lymphocytic leukemia.

The CDR3 is CASSRTGREGIETQYF. Written as DNA, the CDR3 is TGTGCCAGCAGTCGGACAGGGAGGGAGGGAATAGAGACCCAGTACTTC. This chain uses TRBV9 with TRBJ2-5, with a possible D match to TRBD1 (8 bases). The germline CDR1 and CDR2 sequences are SGDLS and YYNGEE. The CDR3 sequence is 16 residues long. V was trimmed by 5 bases and J by 4 bases, leaving 21 bases between them.

J is TRBJ2-1 and V is TRBV2; the match to TRBD2 covers 11 bases. This CDR3 spans 13 amino acids. The ends lost 7 bases at V and 8 bases at J; junction bases unmatched: 4. Germline assignment: CDR1 SNHLY and CDR2 FYNNEI. This chain's CDR3 is CASKTSGADEQFF. CDR3 DNA sequence: TGTGCCAGCAAGACTAGCGGGGCTGATGAGCAGTTCTTC.

This clone was counted between two and nine times. The chain combines TRBV21-1 with TRBJ2-6; the D call in the table, TRBD2, was not verified against the DNA. TRBV21-1 is annotated as a pseudogene. The CDR3 sequence is 17 residues long. CDR3 sequence (DNA): TGTGCCAGCAGCCCGAGCTCCGGGACTGCTGGGGCCAACGTCCTGACTTTC. This gives the protein CASSPSSGTAGANVLTF.

This chain uses TRBV7-9 with TRBJ2-3, with TRBD2 matching over 7 bases. Losses at the gene ends were 5 bases for V and 4 bases for J; bases not matched to a gene: 6. Per the germline V gene, CDR1 is SEHNR and CDR2 is FQNEAQ (reference sequence). The length of the CDR3 is 14 residues. CDR3 sequence reads: CASSGLVGPDTQYF. For the CDR3, the DNA is TGTGCCAGCAGCGGACTAGTTGGTCCAGATACGCAGTATTTT.

V usage is TRBV18 and J usage is TRBJ1-5; possible D gene TRBD1, 5 bases. Germline CDR1 KGHSH, CDR2 LQKENI. Deletions cut 2 bases from V and 9 bases from J, with 17 bases between. The CDR3 is made up of 15 amino acids. CDR3 in amino acids: CASSPYDSSYSPQHF. The CDR3 coding sequence is TGTGCCAGCTCACCATACGACAGTTCATATTCGCCCCAGCATTTT.

This clone was picked up a small number of times. The chain uses TRBV19 and TRBJ1-2; TRBD1 matches 10 bases. Germline CDR1 is LNHDA and CDR2 is SQIVND (reference sequence). The CDR3 runs to 13 residues. V lost 11 bases and J lost 9; bases outside the gene matches: 12. DNA for the CDR3: TGTGCCTCATACACCGGGACAGGGGATCGCTACACCTTC. Its translation is CASYTGTGDRYTF.

This clone has only a few counts. The rearrangement uses TRBV19 and TRBJ1-2; D may be TRBD1 (6 bases). The CDR3 consists of 15 residues. Trimming left V 6 bases short and J 0 bases short, with 14 bases between. Looked up from germline, CDR1 is LNHDA and CDR2 is SQIVND (reference sequence). The CDR3 DNA sequence: TGTGCCAGTAGCCCTACAGGGAGGGCTAACTATGGCTACACCTTC. Translating gives CASSPTGRANYGYTF.

The chain joins TRBV6-4 to TRBJ2-7; D not resolved. The CDR3 has 13 amino acids. V shed 9 bases and J shed 0 bases, with 12 bases lying between them. From germline, CDR1 is MRHNA and CDR2 SNTAGT. The CDR3 loop is CARPVVSSYEQYF. The CDR3 DNA sequence: TGTGCCAGACCAGTGGTGAGCTCCTACGAGCAGTACTTC.

This sequence joins TRBV5-1 and TRBJ1-2; 7 positions agree with TRBD1. This CDR3 is built from 14 residues. V dropped 5 bases and J dropped 9; count of bases not matched to a gene: 13. The germline gives CDR1 SGHRS, CDR2 YFSETQ. The CDR3 protein is CASSLGGAGESYTF. In DNA form, the CDR3 reads TGCGCCAGCAGTTTAGGGGGCGCGGGTGAAAGCTACACCTTC.

The rearrangement joins TRBV6-6 to TRBJ1-2; TRBD1 is a possible D gene (5 bases). The CDR3 is 14 amino acids. Germline V gene lookup returns CDR1 MNHNY and CDR2 SVGAGI (reference sequence). Trimming shortened V by 5 bases and J by 4 bases, and 14 bases separated the two germline ends. CDR3 protein: CASSPSDIVYGYTF. The CDR3 nucleotides are TGTGCCAGCAGTCCCTCGGACATAGTCTATGGCTACACCTTC.

This clone was recorded a few times. The gene calls are TRBV7-2 and TRBJ2-1; 8 bases are a match to TRBD1. The CDR3 contains 12 residues. Per germline, CDR1 SGHTA and CDR2 FQGNSA. Losses at the gene ends were 10 bases for V and 6 bases for J; bases not matched to a gene: 5. CDR3 bases: TGTGCCACCCAGGGGACAGGCAATGAGCAGTTCTTC. Amino acid sequence: CATQGTGNEQFF.

The rearrangement joins TRBV11-2 to TRBJ2-7, with TRBD2 as a possible D gene (7 bases). Germline assignment: CDR1 SGHAT and CDR2 FQNNGV. CDR3 size: 14 residues. Between the trimmed V and J ends, which lost 5 bases and 7 bases, there was a span of 18 bases. In DNA form, the CDR3 reads TGTGCCAGCAGCCCCCTTGCGGGGGCTGTGGAGCAGTACTTC. It yields the protein CASSPLAGAVEQYF.

The rearrangement uses TRBV29-1 and TRBJ1-2; D gene uncertain. This CDR3 is built from 12 residues. The V and J ends lost 3 bases and 4 bases respectively, with 9 bases between them. The germline gives CDR1 SQVTM, CDR2 ANQGSEA. The CDR3 DNA reads TGCAGCGTTGAGGCAAGCCGCTATGGCTACACCTTC. Translated: CSVEASRYGYTF.

The V call is TRBV29-1, the J call TRBJ2-5; D may be TRBD1 (5 bases). The germline V gene encodes CDR1 SQVTM and CDR2 ANQGSEA. The CDR3 spans 12 residues. V shed 3 bases and J shed 4 bases, with 9 bases lying between them. CDR3 sequence (DNA): TGCAGCGTTGATCGGCAGGGAGAGACCCAGTACTTC. This encodes CSVDRQGETQYF.

The chain recombines TRBV7-2 with TRBJ2-3; possible D gene TRBD1, 5 bases. This CDR3 contains 14 residues. Trimming removed 1 base at V and 4 bases at J, with 9 bases between. The germline V gene encodes CDR1 SGHTA and CDR2 FQGNSA. As DNA, the CDR3 is TGTGCCAGCAGCTTAGGACAGCCTCCAGATACGCAGTATTTT. Its protein product is CASSLGQPPDTQYF.

The chain has TRBV7-9 and TRBJ1-2; TRBD1 might be the D (6 bases). Germline V lookup: CDR1 SEHNR, CDR2 FQNEAQ (reference sequence). This CDR3 is 12 amino acids long. The V end was cut by 5 bases, the J end by 5 bases, with 9 bases between. The CDR3 region has the DNA TGTGCCAGCAGCCCCCAGGGGTATGGCTACACCTTC. Protein product: CASSPQGYGYTF.

This clone was seen once. The CDR3 nucleotides read TGTGCCACCAGCAGTACACAGAATCTGTACAGCGGCTACACCTTC. Its protein product is CATSSTQNLYSGYTF. The chain has TRBV15 and TRBJ1-2; D call uncertain. The CDR3 contains 15 residues. V lost 3 bases and J 8 bases, leaving 19 bases between the germline ends. Germline V gene data show CDR1 as LNHNV and CDR2 as YYDKDF (reference sequence).

The V and J genes are TRBV5-8 and TRBJ2-3; 13 nucleotides agree with TRBD2. CDR3 length: 16 residues. V trimming: 0 bases; J trimming: 6 bases; junction bases outside the gene matches: 4. The V gene's germline CDR1 is SGHTS and CDR2 YDEGEE. The chain's CDR3 is CASSLATSGGADTQYF. The CDR3 nucleotides are TGTGCCAGCAGCTTGGCTACTAGCGGGGGGGCGGATACGCAGTATTTT.